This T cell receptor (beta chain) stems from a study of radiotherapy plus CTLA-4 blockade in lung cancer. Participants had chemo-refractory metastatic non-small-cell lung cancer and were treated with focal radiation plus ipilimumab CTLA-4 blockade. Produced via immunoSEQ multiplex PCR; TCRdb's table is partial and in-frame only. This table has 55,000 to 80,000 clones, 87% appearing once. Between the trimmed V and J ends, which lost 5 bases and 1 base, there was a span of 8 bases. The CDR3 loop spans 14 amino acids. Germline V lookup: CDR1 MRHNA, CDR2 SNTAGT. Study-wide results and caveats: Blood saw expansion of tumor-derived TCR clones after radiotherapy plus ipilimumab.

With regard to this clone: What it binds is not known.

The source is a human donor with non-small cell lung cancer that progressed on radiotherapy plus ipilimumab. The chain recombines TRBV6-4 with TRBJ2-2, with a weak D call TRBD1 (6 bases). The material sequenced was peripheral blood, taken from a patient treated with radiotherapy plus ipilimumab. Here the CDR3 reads CASSPGQNTGELFF. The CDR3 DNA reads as TGTGCCAGCAGTCCGGGACAGAACACCGGGGAGCTGTTTTTT.